This TCR beta chain was captured in a study of blood T cells in healthy people across ages. Overall study results and limits: Both naive CD4+ cell counts and diversity were greater in long-lived donors than in aged donors.

Sample-barcoded 5' priming and a J-beta primer mix drove a second PCR of about 6 to 12 cycles. One entry per CDR3 protein, called by TCRdb with MiXCR from the 5' RACE reads. This table holds 600,000 or so distinct CDR3 sequences, around 48% found once. This clonotype appeared a few times. The target antigen is unknown. The CDR3 covers 14 residues. The germline gives CDR1 SEHNR, CDR2 FQNEAQ (reference sequence). The V end lost 5 bases, the J end lost 1 base, and 10 bases lay between the germline ends. The sequence derives from a man at least 80 years old in good health. The gene calls are TRBV7-9 and TRBJ2-3, with D perhaps given as TRBD1 or TRBD2 (5 bases each). Sequencing was done on a sample of blood. The CDR3 sequence is CASSLEGRTDTQYF. Here the CDR3 DNA reads TGTGCCAGCAGCCTTGAGGGACGCACAGATACGCAGTATTTT.